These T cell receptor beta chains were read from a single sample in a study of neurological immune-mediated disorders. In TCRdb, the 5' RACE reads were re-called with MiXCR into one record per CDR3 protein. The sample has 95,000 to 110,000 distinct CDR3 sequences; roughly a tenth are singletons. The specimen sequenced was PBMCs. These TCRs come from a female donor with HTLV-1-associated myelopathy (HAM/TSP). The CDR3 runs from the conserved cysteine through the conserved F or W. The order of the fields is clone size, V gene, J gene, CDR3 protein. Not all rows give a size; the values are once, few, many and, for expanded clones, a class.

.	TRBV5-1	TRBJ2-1	CASSLGGTGGSYNEQFF
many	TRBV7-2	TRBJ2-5	CASSLVSGGIETQYF
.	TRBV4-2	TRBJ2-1	CASSQETGRGEQFF
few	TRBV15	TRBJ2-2	CATRYSGRLTGELFF
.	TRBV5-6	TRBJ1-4	CASSSKGKGTNEKLFF
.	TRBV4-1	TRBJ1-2	CASNQESDGTVPEEYYGYTF
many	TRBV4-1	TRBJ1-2	CASSSPEKGVGYTF
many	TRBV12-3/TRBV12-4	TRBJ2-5	CASSLTGEETQYF
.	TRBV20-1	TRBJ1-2	CSASKIPSGYTF
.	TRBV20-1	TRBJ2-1	CSAGTSGGEEQFF
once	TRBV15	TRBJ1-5	CATSRRTGGQPQHF
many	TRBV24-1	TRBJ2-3	CATSEPGEDTQYF
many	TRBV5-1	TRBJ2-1	CASSLYVTYNEQFF
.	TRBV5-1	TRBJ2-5	CASSPDPLGGETQYF
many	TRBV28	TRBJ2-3	CASSLSGGTDTQYF
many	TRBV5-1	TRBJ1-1	CASSLMPVNTEAFF
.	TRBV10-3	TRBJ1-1	CAIRGNTEAFF